This T cell receptor beta chain was sequenced for a study of shared clonotypes between healthy human individuals. Generated by immunoSEQ multiplex PCR, the TCRdb table keeps only in-frame clones and is missing some. The repertoire has roughly 1.4 million clones, around 98.5% of them found once; the top ten carry roughly 0.35%. From germline, CDR1 is MDHEN and CDR2 SYDVKM. Trimming removed 6 bases from V and 3 bases from J; junction bases left unmatched: 14. The CDR3 consists of 17 residues. What was sequenced was naive CD4+ T cells sorted from blood. Sample subset: CD45RA+ positively selected. The TCR sequence derives from a young man in good health. J is TRBJ2-3 and V is TRBV28; 8 nucleotides line up with TRBD1. The CDR3 DNA follows: TGTGCCAGCAGGAAAACAGGGGGAAGCGCGGTTACAGATACGCAGTATTTT. This sequence encodes CASRKTGGSAVTDTQYF.